This T cell receptor beta chain is from a study of CD8 T cells in Susac syndrome. Germline-derived CDR1 and CDR2 are SNHLY and FYNNEI. This CDR3 comprises 12 residues. With 7 bases removed from V and 4 bases from J, the gap between germline ends came to 10 bases. Negative isolation was used for CD8+ and CD4+ T cells, and FACS enrichment was applied to TEMRA cells. A remark on this clonotype: Its antigen is still unknown.

Findings of the study overall: It was acknowledged by the study that relatively few individuals were included in its TCR sequencing and HLA analysis.

RNA totalling about 0.45 to 1 ug underwent reverse transcription with random hexamers. The method of amplification for TCR beta CDR3 was immunoSEQ multiplex PCR, covering 54 Vbeta and 13 Jbeta. In TCRdb, the immunoSEQ multiplex PCR reads were re-called with MiXCR into one record per CDR3 protein. The sample includes about 200,000 distinct CDR3 sequences, approximately 95% of them seen just once. The sample consisted of CD4+ T cells from PBMCs. This chain connects TRBV2 to TRBJ2-5; no definite D call. The clonotype originates from a human donor with multiple sclerosis. CDR3 coding DNA: TGTGCCAGCACCGCGGAGTCAGAGACCCAGTACTTC. Its protein is CASTAESETQYF. The full variable domain, its missing parts supplied by reference TRBV2 and TRBJ2-5, is EPEVTQTPSHQVTQMGQEVILRCVPISNHLYFYWYRQILGQKVEFLVSFYNNEISEKSEIFDDQFSVERPDGSNFTLKIRSTKLEDSAMYFCASTAESETQYFGPGTRLLVL.